The clone carrying this T cell receptor beta chain was detected only a few times. The sample is drawn from a study of patients and donors after allogeneic stem cell transplantation. The V gene lost 4 bases and the J gene lost 3 bases, with 15 bases spanning the gap. The germline V gene encodes CDR1 SGHRS and CDR2 YFSETQ. CDR3 length equals 15 residues. TCRdb re-called the RT-PCR reads through MiXCR, storing one row per CDR3 protein. The table has approximately 200,000 distinct CDR3 sequences, 13% to 15% seen once; the top ten hold more than 9%. The sequence came from a human donor who was either an allogeneic HSCT recipient or a stem cell or donor lymphocyte infusion donor (not recorded which). It is not recorded whose cells these are; they may come from a transplant donor. V gene TRBV5-1 combines with J gene TRBJ2-3; maybe TRBD1 (6 bases). Input material: blood, either unsorted or a sorted T cell fraction (not recorded which). The CDR3 region is CASSPNRVRTDTQYF. The CDR3 coding sequence is TGCGCCAGCAGCCCAAACAGGGTTAGGACAGATACGCAGTATTTT.